Shown below are 6 T cell receptor beta chains from a single sample sequenced in a study of blood T cell repertoires in COVID-19. TCRdb's table, derived via immunoSEQ multiplex PCR, lists solely in-frame clones and lacks some. The top ten hold 8.5% to 10% of the sample, which has 66,000 or so clones, 80% seen once. The sequenced sample consisted of peripheral blood. The receptors were sampled from a human donor in a cohort sampled during active COVID-19.

The genes are TRBV3-1 (or the pseudogene TRBV3-2) and TRBJ2-1, with 11 bases matching TRBD2. The V gene end was trimmed by 6 bases and the J gene end by 8 bases; junction bases not matched to a gene: 18. CDR1 is LGHDT, CDR2 YNNKEL, per germline (reference sequence). This CDR3 comprises 18 residues. The DNA of the CDR3 is TGTGCCAGCAGGCCACTAGCGGGAGTCAAAAACGAGAGGGATGAGCAGTTCTTC. It is translated as CASRPLAGVKNERDEQFF.

CDR3 nucleotides: TGCGCCAGCACTGAGGGAGGGCCGACAGATACGCAGTATTTT. This codes for CASTEGGPTDTQYF. J is TRBJ2-3 and V is TRBV5-1, with 7 bases identical to TRBD2. Germline values: CDR1 SGHRS, CDR2 YFSETQ. The CDR3 covers 14 residues. Trimming removed 6 bases from V and 3 bases from J; junction bases left unmatched: 7.

This clone has more than one count but fewer than ten. The CDR3 sequence is CASRSDRNIQYF. CDR3 bases: TGTGCCAGCAGAAGCGACAGAAACATTCAGTACTTC. The rearrangement joins TRBV7-2 to TRBJ2-4; the D gene is possibly TRBD1 (5 bases). CDR3 length: 12 residues. In germline, CDR1 is SGHTA, CDR2 FQGNSA. Trimming removed 6 bases at V and 6 bases at J, with 9 bases between.

The gene calls are TRBV7-2 and TRBJ2-3; D unclear. With 3 bases removed from V and 3 bases from J, the gap between germline ends came to 10 bases. Germline loops: CDR1 SGHTA, CDR2 FQGNSA. The CDR3 is 14 residues long. CDR3 in DNA: TGTGCCAGCAGCTTGAGTTTTATGACAGATACGCAGTATTTT. Translating gives CASSLSFMTDTQYF.

This clone was counted a single time. The chain carries TRBV5-1 and TRBJ1-4; maybe TRBD1 (6 bases). Trimming stripped 0 bases from V and 12 bases from J, with 18 bases between. CDR3 size: 15 residues. CDR1 is SGHRS, CDR2 YFSETQ, per germline. The CDR3 sequence: CASSLGAERGKQLFF. CDR3 in DNA: TGCGCCAGCAGCTTGGGAGCCGAAAGGGGGAAACAACTGTTTTTT.

The CDR3 nucleotides are TGTGCCAGCAGCATGAGTTCGAGCATCGTGGCTGAAGCTTTCTTT. Protein sequence: CASSMSSSIVAEAFF. The chain joins TRBV7-3 to TRBJ1-1, with D unresolved. V gave up 5 bases and J gave up 6 bases, with 19 bases separating them. Germline V gene sequence: CDR1 SGHTA, CDR2 FQGTGA. CDR3 length equals 15 residues.